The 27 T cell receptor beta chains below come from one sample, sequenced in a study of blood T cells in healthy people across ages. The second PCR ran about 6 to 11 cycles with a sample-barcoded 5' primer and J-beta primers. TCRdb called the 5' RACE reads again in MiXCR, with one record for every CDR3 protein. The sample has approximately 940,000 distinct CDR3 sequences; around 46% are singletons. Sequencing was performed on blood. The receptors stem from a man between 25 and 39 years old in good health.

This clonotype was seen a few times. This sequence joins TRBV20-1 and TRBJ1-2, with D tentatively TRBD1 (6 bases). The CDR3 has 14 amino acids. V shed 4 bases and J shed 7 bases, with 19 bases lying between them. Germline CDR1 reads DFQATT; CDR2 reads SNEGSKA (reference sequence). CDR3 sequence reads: CSATTTGSARGYTF. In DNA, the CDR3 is TGCAGTGCTACAACGACAGGTTCAGCCCGTGGCTACACCTTC.

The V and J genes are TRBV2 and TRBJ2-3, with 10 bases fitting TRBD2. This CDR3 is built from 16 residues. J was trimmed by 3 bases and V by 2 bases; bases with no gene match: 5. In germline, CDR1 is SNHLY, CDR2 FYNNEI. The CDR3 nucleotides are TGTGCCAGCAGTGAAAGGGCTAGCGGGGGAACAGATACGCAGTATTTT. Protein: CASSERASGGTDTQYF. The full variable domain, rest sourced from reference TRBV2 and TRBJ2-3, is EPEVTQTPSHQVTQMGQEVILRCVPISNHLYFYWYRQILGQKVEFLVSFYNNEISEKSEIFDDQFSVERPDGSNFTLKIRSTKLEDSAMYFCASSERASGGTDTQYFGPGTRLTVL.

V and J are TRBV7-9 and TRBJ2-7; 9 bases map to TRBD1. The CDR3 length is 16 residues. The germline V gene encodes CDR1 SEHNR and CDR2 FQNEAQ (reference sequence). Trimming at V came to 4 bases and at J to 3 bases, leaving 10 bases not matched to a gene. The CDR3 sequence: CASSSGQGLRVYEQYF. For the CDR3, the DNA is TGTGCCAGCAGCTCCGGACAGGGGCTTAGAGTCTACGAGCAGTACTTC.

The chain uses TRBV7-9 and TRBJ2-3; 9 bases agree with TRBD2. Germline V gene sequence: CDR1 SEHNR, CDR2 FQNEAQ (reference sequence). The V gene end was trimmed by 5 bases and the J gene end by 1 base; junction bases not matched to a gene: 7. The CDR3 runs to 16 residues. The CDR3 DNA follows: TGTGCCAGCAGCGATGCAGCTAGCGGGGGCACAGATACGCAGTATTTT. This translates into CASSDAASGGTDTQYF.

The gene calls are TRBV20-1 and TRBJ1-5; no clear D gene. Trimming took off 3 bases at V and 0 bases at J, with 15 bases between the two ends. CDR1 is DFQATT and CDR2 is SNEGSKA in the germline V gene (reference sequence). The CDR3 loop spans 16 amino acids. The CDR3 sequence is CSASVSSLFSNQPQHF. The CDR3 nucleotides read TGCAGTGCTAGTGTATCCAGTTTATTTAGCAATCAGCCCCAGCATTTT.

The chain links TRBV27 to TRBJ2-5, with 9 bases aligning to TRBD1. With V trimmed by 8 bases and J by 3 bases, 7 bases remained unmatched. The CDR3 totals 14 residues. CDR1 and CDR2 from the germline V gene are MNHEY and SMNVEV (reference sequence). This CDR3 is CASGNRDREETQYF. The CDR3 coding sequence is TGTGCCAGCGGTAACCGGGACAGGGAAGAGACCCAGTACTTC.

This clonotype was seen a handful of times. In DNA, the CDR3 is TGTGCCGCCGTTCTCGGGGACGCTGAAGCTTTCTTT. Translated: CAAVLGDAEAFF. This chain links TRBV12-3 or TRBV12-4 with TRBJ1-1; TRBD1 might be the D (5 bases). Trimming removed 11 bases from V and 6 bases from J, with 16 bases in between. The CDR3 contains 12 residues.

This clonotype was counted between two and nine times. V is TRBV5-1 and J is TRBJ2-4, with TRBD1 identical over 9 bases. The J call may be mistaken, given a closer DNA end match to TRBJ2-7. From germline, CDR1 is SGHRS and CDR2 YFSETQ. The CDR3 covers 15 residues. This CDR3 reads CASSGSPGQGDEQYF. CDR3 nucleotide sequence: TGCGCCAGCAGCGGGAGTCCGGGACAGGGCGACGAGCAGTACTTC.

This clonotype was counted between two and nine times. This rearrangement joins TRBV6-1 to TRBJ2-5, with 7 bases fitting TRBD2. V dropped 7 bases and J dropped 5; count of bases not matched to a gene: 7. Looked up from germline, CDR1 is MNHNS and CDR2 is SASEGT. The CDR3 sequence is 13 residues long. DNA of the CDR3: TGTGCCAGCACATGGGGGGGTCGGGAGACCCAGTACTTC. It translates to CASTWGGRETQYF.

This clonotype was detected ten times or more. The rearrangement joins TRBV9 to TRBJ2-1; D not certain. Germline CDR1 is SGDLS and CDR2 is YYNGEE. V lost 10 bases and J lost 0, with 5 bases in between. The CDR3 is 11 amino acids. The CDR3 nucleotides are TGTGCCTCCGGCTCCTACAATGAGCAGTTCTTC. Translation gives CASGSYNEQFF.

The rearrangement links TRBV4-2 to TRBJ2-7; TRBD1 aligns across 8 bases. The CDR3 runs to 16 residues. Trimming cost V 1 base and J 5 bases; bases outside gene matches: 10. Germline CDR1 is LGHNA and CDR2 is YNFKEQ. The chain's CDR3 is CASSQGVGQGGNEQYF. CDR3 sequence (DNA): TGTGCCAGCAGCCAAGGGGTAGGACAGGGTGGCAACGAGCAGTACTTC.

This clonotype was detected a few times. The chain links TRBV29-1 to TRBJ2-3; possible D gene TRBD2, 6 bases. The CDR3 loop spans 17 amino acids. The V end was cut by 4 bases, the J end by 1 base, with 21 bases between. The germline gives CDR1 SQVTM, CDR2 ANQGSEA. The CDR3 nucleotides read TGCAGCGTTGTTCCGCTCTTTTCCGGGAGTGGCACAGATACGCAGTATTTT. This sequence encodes CSVVPLFSGSGTDTQYF.

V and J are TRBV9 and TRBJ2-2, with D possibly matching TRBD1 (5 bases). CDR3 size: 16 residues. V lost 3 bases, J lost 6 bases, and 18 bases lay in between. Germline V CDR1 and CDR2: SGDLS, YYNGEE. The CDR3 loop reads CASSARVATGSGELFF. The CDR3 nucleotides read TGTGCCAGCAGCGCCCGCGTGGCTACAGGATCCGGGGAGCTGTTTTTT.

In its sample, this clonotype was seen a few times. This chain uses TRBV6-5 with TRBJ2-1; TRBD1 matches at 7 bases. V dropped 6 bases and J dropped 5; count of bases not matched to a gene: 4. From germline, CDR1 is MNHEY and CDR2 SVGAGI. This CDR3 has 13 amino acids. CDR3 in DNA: TGTGCCAGCAGCAGACAGGGCCACAATGAGCAGTTCTTC. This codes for CASSRQGHNEQFF.

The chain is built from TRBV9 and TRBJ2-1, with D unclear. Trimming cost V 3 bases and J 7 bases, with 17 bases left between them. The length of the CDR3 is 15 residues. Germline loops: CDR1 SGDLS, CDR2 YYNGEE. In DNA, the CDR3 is TGTGCCAGCAGCGCATCGGGCTTCGTGGGTAATGAGCAGTTCTTC. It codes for CASSASGFVGNEQFF.

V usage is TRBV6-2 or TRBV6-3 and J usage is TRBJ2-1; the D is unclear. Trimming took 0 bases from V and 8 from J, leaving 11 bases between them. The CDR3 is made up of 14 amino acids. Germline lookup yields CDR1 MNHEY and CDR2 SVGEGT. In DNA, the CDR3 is TGTGCCAGCAGTTACTCGGGCAAATGGGATGAGCAGTTCTTC. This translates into CASSYSGKWDEQFF.

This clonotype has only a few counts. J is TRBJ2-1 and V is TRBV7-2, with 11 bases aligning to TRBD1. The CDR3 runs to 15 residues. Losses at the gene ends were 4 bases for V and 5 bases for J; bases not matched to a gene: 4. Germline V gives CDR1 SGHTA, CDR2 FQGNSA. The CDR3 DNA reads TGTGCCAGCAGCTCGGGACAGGGGGGGCACAATGAGCAGTTCTTC. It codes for CASSSGQGGHNEQFF.

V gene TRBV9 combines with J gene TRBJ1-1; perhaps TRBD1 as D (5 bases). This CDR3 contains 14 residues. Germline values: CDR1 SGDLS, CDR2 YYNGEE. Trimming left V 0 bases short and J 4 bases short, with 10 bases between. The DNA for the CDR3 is TGTGCCAGCAGCGTAGAGGGGTCGTCCACTGAAGCTTTCTTT. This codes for CASSVEGSSTEAFF.

The CDR3 DNA is TGTGCCAGCAGCTTAGCGAGGGCGGAGACCCAGTACTTC. Its translation: CASSLARAETQYF. The chain carries TRBV7-9 and TRBJ2-5; TRBD2 is a possible D gene (5 bases). From germline, CDR1 is SEHNR and CDR2 FQNEAQ (reference sequence). With 0 bases removed from V and 5 bases from J, the gap between germline ends came to 7 bases. This CDR3 has 13 residues.

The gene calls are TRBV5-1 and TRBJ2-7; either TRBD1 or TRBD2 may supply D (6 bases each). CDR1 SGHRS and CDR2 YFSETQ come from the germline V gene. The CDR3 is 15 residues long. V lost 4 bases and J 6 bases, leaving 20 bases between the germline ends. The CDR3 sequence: CASSIGGGDDPEQYF. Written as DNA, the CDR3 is TGCGCCAGCAGCATCGGGGGCGGCGATGATCCCGAGCAGTACTTC.

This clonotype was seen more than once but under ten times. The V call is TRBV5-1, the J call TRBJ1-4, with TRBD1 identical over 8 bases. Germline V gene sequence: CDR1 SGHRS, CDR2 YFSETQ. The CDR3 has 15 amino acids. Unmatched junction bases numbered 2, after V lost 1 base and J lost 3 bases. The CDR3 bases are TGCGCCAGCAGCTTGAGGGGACAGGCTAATGAAAAACTGTTTTTT. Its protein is CASSLRGQANEKLFF.

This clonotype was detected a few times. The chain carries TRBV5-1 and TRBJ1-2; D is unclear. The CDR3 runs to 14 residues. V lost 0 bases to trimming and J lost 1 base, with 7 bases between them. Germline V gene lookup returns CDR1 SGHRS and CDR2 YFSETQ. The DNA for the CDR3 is TGCGCCAGCAGCTTGGCCGCCGGTAACTATGGCTACACCTTC. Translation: CASSLAAGNYGYTF.

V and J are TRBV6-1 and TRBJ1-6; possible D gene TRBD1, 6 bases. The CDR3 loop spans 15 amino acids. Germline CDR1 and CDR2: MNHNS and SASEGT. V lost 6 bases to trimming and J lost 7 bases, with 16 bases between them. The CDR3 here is CASRMDSPPNSPLHF. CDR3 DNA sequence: TGTGCCAGCAGAATGGACAGTCCCCCCAATTCACCCCTCCACTTT.

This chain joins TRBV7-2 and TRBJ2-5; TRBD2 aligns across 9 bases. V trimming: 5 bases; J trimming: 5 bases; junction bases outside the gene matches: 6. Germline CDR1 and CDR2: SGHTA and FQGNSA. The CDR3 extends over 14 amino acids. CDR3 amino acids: CASSHGTSRETQYF. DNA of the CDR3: TGTGCCAGCAGCCACGGGACTAGCAGGGAGACCCAGTACTTC.

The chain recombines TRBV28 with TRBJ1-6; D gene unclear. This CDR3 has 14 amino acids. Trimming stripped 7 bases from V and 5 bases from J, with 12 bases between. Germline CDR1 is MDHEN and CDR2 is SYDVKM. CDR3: CASTRLQNNSPLHF. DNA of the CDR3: TGTGCCAGCACCCGACTCCAAAATAATTCACCCCTCCACTTT.

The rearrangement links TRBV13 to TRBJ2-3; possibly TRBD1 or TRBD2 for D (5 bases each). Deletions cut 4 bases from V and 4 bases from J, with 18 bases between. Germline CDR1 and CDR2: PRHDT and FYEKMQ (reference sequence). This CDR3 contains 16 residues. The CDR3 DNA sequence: TGTGCCAGCAGCTATTCCTCTGGCCCGGGACCAGATACGCAGTATTTT. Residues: CASSYSSGPGPDTQYF.

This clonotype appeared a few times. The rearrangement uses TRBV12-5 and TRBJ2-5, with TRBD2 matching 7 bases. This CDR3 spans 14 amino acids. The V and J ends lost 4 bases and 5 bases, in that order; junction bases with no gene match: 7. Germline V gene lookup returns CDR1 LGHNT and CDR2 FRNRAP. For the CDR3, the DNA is TGTGCTAGTGGTTCGGGGGGTTTAGGTGAGACCCAGTACTTC. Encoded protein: CASGSGGLGETQYF.